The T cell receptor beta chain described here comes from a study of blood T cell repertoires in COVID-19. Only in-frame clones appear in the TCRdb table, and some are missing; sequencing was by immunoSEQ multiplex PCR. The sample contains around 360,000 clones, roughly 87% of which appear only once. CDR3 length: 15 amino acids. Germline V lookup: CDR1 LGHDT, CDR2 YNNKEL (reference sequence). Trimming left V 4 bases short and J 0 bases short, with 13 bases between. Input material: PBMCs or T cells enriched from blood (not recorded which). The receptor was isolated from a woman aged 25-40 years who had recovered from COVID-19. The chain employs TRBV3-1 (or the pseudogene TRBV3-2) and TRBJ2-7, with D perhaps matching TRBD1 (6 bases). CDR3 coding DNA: TGTGCCAGCAGCCCCTCGAGGGGGAGCTCCTACGAGCAGTACTTC. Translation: CASSPSRGSSYEQYF.